These 32 T cell receptor beta chains came from one sample sequenced in a study of shared clonotypes between healthy human individuals. As defined, naive CD8 cells were CD45RO-negative and positively selected for CCR7, with terminally differentiated effector memory CD45RA+ cells excluded. TCRdb keeps only in-frame clones here, not all; method: immunoSEQ multiplex PCR. The profile covers about 700,000 clones, with about 90% appearing a single time and about 24% taken by the ten largest. The source material was naive CD8+ T cells sorted from blood. The receptors were sampled from a young man in good health.

The V gene is TRBV13, the J gene TRBJ2-7; D is unclear. V lost 5 bases to trimming and J lost 6 bases, with 14 bases between them. Germline V gives CDR1 PRHDT, CDR2 FYEKMQ (reference sequence). The CDR3 consists of 13 residues. CDR3 amino acids: CASSPANAGEQYF. The CDR3 DNA reads TGTGCCAGCAGCCCGGCGAATGCAGGCGAGCAGTACTTC.

The V gene is TRBV28, the J gene TRBJ2-3; 10 nucleotides agree with TRBD1. CDR3 length: 13 residues. From germline, CDR1 is MDHEN and CDR2 SYDVKM. V gave up 10 bases and J gave up 4 bases; unmatched junction bases: 5. In nucleotides, the CDR3 is TGTGCCACTCGGGACAGGGGCCCAGATACGCAGTATTTT. This encodes CATRDRGPDTQYF.

V is TRBV12-1 and J is TRBJ2-1; the table's D call, TRBD1, has no DNA check behind it. TRBV12-1 is listed as a pseudogene. The CDR3 is 15 amino acids. The CDR3 loop reads CASSFAGQTYNEQFF. CDR3 sequence (DNA): TGTGCCAGCAGCTTTGCAGGACAGACCTACAATGAGCAGTTCTTC.

In regard to this clone: Other DNA sequences of this sample code for an identical CDR3. The gene calls are TRBV4-3 and TRBJ2-7, with 9 bases identical to TRBD1. J was trimmed by 2 bases and V by 1 base; bases with no gene match: 0. Germline CDR1 and CDR2: LGHNA and YSLEER. The CDR3 has 14 amino acids. Here the CDR3 reads CASSQGQGAYEQYF. The CDR3 DNA reads as TGCGCCAGCAGCCAAGGACAGGGGGCCTACGAGCAGTACTTC.

The V gene is TRBV19, the J gene TRBJ2-7; 8 bases match TRBD2. J lost 2 bases, V lost 3 bases, and 3 bases had no gene match. Germline CDR1 reads LNHDA; CDR2 reads SQIVND (reference sequence). The CDR3 length is 14 residues. CDR3 bases: TGTGCCAGTAGTATGGGACTAGGCCCCTACGAGCAGTACTTC. Protein sequence: CASSMGLGPYEQYF.

V gene TRBV1 combines with J gene TRBJ2-3; the tabulated D call, TRBD2, remains unverified against the DNA. TRBV1 is recorded as a pseudogene. The CDR3 spans 16 residues. The CDR3 DNA reads TGCACCAGCAGCCAAGATCGAGCGGGAGAGGCAGATACGCAGTATTTT. Its translation: CTSSQDRAGEADTQYF.

CDR3 protein: CASNSLHPMARETQYF. The CDR3 nucleotides are TGTGCCAGCAACTCCCTCCACCCGATGGCTAGGGAGACCCAGTACTTC. The chain has TRBV7-9 and TRBJ2-5; no firm D call. The ends were cut back, 7 bases at V and 5 bases at J, with 23 bases in the middle. Germline V gene data show CDR1 as SEHNR and CDR2 as FQNEAQ (reference sequence). There are 16 residues in the CDR3.

The chain employs TRBV27 and TRBJ2-3; tentative D call: TRBD2 (6 bases). Germline V gene data show CDR1 as MNHEY and CDR2 as SMNVEV (reference sequence). Trimming left V 2 bases short and J 2 bases short, with 11 bases between. There are 15 residues in the CDR3. This CDR3 reads CASSLGGRTTDTQYF. The CDR3 DNA reads as TGTGCCAGCAGTTTAGGAGGGAGGACCACAGATACGCAGTATTTT.

This sequence joins TRBV7-9 and TRBJ2-3; TRBD2 matches 11 bases. V was pared by 4 bases and J by 6 bases, with 9 bases of the junction left unmatched. The CDR3 consists of 16 residues. Germline loops: CDR1 SEHNR, CDR2 FQNEAQ (reference sequence). The CDR3 reads CASSSVPSGRSDTQYF. In nucleotides, the CDR3 is TGTGCCAGCAGCTCGGTCCCTAGCGGGAGGTCCGATACGCAGTATTTT.

The chain carries TRBV6-1 and TRBJ1-5; TRBD1 might be the D (5 bases). This CDR3 contains 15 residues. The V end was cut by 7 bases, the J end by 9 bases, with 22 bases between. Germline CDR1 reads MNHNS; CDR2 reads SASEGT. The CDR3 coding sequence is TGTGCCAGCAACCCTGGACGGGGCGAGCGGGGGCCCCAGCATTTT. This translates into CASNPGRGERGPQHF.

The chain recombines TRBV15 with TRBJ2-7; tentatively, D is TRBD2 (7 bases). The CDR3 has 15 amino acids. Trimming shortened V by 5 bases and J by 2 bases, and 16 bases separated the two germline ends. Germline assignment: CDR1 LNHNV and CDR2 YYDKDF (reference sequence). CDR3 sequence: CATSSGWGGAYEQYF. The CDR3 bases are TGTGCCACCAGCTCTGGCTGGGGGGGCGCCTACGAGCAGTACTTC.

The chain has TRBV7-9 and TRBJ2-7, with TRBD1 identical over 12 bases. Looked up from germline, CDR1 is SEHNR and CDR2 is FQNEAQ (reference sequence). The V gene end was trimmed by 8 bases and the J gene end by 5 bases; junction bases not matched to a gene: 4. The CDR3 loop spans 13 amino acids. DNA for the CDR3: TGTGCCAGCGGGACAGGGGGCTTAGACGAGCAGTACTTC. Its translation: CASGTGGLDEQYF.

V is TRBV14 and J is TRBJ2-1; tentatively, D is TRBD1 (6 bases). In germline, CDR1 is SGHDN, CDR2 FVKESK. The V end lost 0 bases, the J end lost 7 bases, and 10 bases lay between the germline ends. The CDR3 is made up of 14 amino acids. The CDR3 loop is CASSQDAGANEQFF. For the CDR3, the DNA is TGTGCCAGCAGCCAAGATGCAGGGGCAAATGAGCAGTTCTTC.

This clone was detected only once. The chain combines TRBV5-1 with TRBJ2-1; D ambiguous. This CDR3 contains 15 residues. Germline CDR1 and CDR2: SGHRS and YFSETQ. V gave up 4 bases and J gave up 1 base, with 12 bases separating them. This CDR3 reads CASSATDLSYNEQFF. The DNA of the CDR3 is TGCGCCAGCAGCGCGACGGACCTGTCCTACAATGAGCAGTTCTTC.

In this sample, this clone turned up a few times. One end of the junction does not line up with germline, which may come from a read error. CDR3: CAISPGTGTQYF. CDR3 coding DNA: TGTGCCATCAGTCCGGGAACAGGTACGCAGTATTTT. The chain uses TRBV10-3 and TRBJ2-3; tentatively, D is TRBD1 or TRBD2 (5 bases each). This CDR3 region has 12 residues. Germline V gene sequence: CDR1 ENHRY, CDR2 SYGVKD.

V gene TRBV15 combines with J gene TRBJ1-3; D unresolved. CDR1 and CDR2 from the germline V gene are LNHNV and YYDKDF (reference sequence). Between the trimmed V and J ends, which lost 0 bases and 1 base, there was a span of 10 bases. The length of the CDR3 is 16 residues. The chain's CDR3 is CATSRDPEGSGNTIYF. The CDR3 DNA follows: TGTGCCACCAGCAGAGATCCGGAGGGTTCTGGAAACACCATATATTTT. Combining the CDR3 with reference TRBV15 and TRBJ1-3 gives the whole variable domain DAMVIQNPRYQVTQFGKPVTLSCSQTLNHNVMYWYQQKSSQAPKLLFHYYDKDFNNEADTPDNFQSRRPNTSFCFLDIRSPGLGDTAMYLCATSRDPEGSGNTIYFGEGSWLTVV.

Concerning this clone: This specimen includes other DNA sequences encoding the same CDR3. The V gene is TRBV27, the J gene TRBJ1-5; possibly TRBD1 for D (5 bases). The V gene's germline CDR1 is MNHEY and CDR2 SMNVEV (reference sequence). The CDR3 is made up of 14 amino acids. Trimming pared 5 bases from V and 2 bases from J, leaving 10 bases between. CDR3 bases: TGTGCCAGCAGTCTCGGCAGGGGCAATCAGCCCCAGCATTTT. Translated, it gives CASSLGRGNQPQHF.

The V gene is TRBV4-3, the J gene TRBJ2-1; D may match TRBD1 or TRBD2 (5 bases each). The CDR3 totals 14 residues. Between the trimmed V and J ends, which lost 4 bases and 5 bases, there was a span of 12 bases. The V gene's germline CDR1 is LGHNA and CDR2 YSLEER. The CDR3: CASSLGPIDNEQFF. The CDR3 DNA reads TGCGCCAGCAGCCTGGGACCCATAGACAATGAGCAGTTCTTC.

The V and J genes are TRBV6-5 and TRBJ2-5, with D maybe TRBD2 (6 bases). The germline CDR1 and CDR2 sequences are MNHEY and SVGAGI. The CDR3 is made up of 13 amino acids. V was cut by 2 bases and J by 5 bases, with 9 bases left in between. Here the CDR3 reads CASSYRGRETQYF. DNA of the CDR3: TGTGCCAGCAGTTACCGAGGGAGGGAGACCCAGTACTTC.

The J gene is TRBJ1-2, the V gene TRBV29-1; D may be TRBD1 (5 bases). This CDR3 is built from 13 residues. The V end was cut by 2 bases, the J end by 4 bases, with 11 bases between. CDR1 and CDR2 from the germline V gene are SQVTM and ANQGSEA. CDR3 amino acids: CSVELRGTYGYTF. CDR3 DNA sequence: TGCAGCGTTGAATTGAGGGGAACCTATGGCTACACCTTC.

The CDR3 loop is CATGQGLHTEAFF. In DNA form, the CDR3 reads TGTGCCACCGGACAGGGTCTTCACACTGAAGCTTTCTTT. The chain joins TRBV10-3 to TRBJ1-1; TRBD1 matches at 8 bases. J was trimmed by 3 bases and V by 10 bases; bases with no gene match: 7. CDR1 is ENHRY, CDR2 SYGVKD, per germline. This CDR3 comprises 13 residues.

The sample holds one count of this clone. The chain employs TRBV11-2 and TRBJ2-5; 12 bases match TRBD1. Unmatched junction bases numbered 4, after V lost 5 bases and J lost 0 bases. This CDR3 spans 16 amino acids. CDR1 is SGHAT, CDR2 FQNNGV, per germline. CDR3: CASSGGTGGYQETQYF. The DNA of the CDR3 is TGTGCCAGCAGCGGTGGGACAGGGGGCTACCAAGAGACCCAGTACTTC.

The V gene is TRBV7-8, the J gene TRBJ2-7, with 11 bases that match TRBD1. CDR3 size: 17 residues. CDR1 and CDR2 (germline): SGHVS, FQNEAQ. J gave up 1 base and V 0 bases, and 5 bases lay outside the gene matches. The CDR3 sequence is CASSLAEGQGVSYEQYF. CDR3 nucleotide sequence: TGTGCCAGCAGCTTAGCCGAGGGACAGGGGGTTTCCTACGAGCAGTACTTC.

This rearrangement joins TRBV4-3 to TRBJ2-7; TRBD1 agrees at 7 bases. CDR3 length: 15 residues. Germline V gives CDR1 LGHNA, CDR2 YSLEER. V lost 4 bases to trimming and J lost 5 bases; unmatched junction nucleotides: 11. CDR3 residues: CASSPRQGVLNEQYF. CDR3 DNA: TGCGCCAGCAGCCCCCGACAGGGAGTACTAAACGAGCAGTACTTC.

This chain uses TRBV7-9 with TRBJ1-3; D remains ambiguous. Germline values: CDR1 SEHNR, CDR2 FQNEAQ (reference sequence). V was pared by 4 bases and J by 8 bases, with 15 bases between. The CDR3 loop spans 14 amino acids. This CDR3 is CASSSTQRSDTIYF. CDR3 sequence (DNA): TGTGCCAGCAGCTCAACGCAGAGGTCCGACACCATATATTTT.

This clone is a singleton in its sample. The chain has TRBV14 and TRBJ2-1; 16 bases agree with TRBD2. Germline values: CDR1 SGHDN, CDR2 FVKESK. This CDR3 spans 20 amino acids. J was trimmed by 8 bases and V by 10 bases; bases with no gene match: 23. The CDR3 is CATSILGGLAGGNSSDEQFF. CDR3 DNA: TGTGCCACTTCAATTTTAGGGGGACTAGCGGGAGGGAATAGTAGCGATGAGCAGTTCTTC.

V usage is TRBV6-1 and J usage is TRBJ2-1; D may be TRBD1 (6 bases). Looked up from germline, CDR1 is MNHNS and CDR2 is SASEGT. The CDR3 runs 16 residues. The germline V and J ends were trimmed by 3 bases and 2 bases, with 14 bases remaining between them. The CDR3 loop reads CASSDPGDKAYNEQFF. CDR3 DNA: TGTGCCAGCAGTGACCCAGGGGATAAAGCCTACAATGAGCAGTTCTTC.

The chain uses TRBV10-3 and TRBJ2-1, with 7 positions matching TRBD2. CDR1 ENHRY and CDR2 SYGVKD come from the germline V gene. The junction had 11 bases not matched to a gene; V was cut back by 2 bases and J by 1 base. The CDR3 totals 18 residues. The CDR3 nucleotides read TGTGCCATCAGTGAGCCAGTACTAGCGCCCGGATCCTACAATGAGCAGTTCTTC. This codes for CAISEPVLAPGSYNEQFF.

This clone is a singleton in its sample. The chain couples TRBV19 to TRBJ2-7, with D tentatively TRBD2 (6 bases). Trimming pared 9 bases from V and 1 base from J, leaving 13 bases between. The germline gives CDR1 LNHDA, CDR2 SQIVND (reference sequence). CDR3 length equals 13 residues. For the CDR3, the DNA is TGTGCCAGCAACCCGGGGGATTCCTACGAGCAGTACTTC. Amino acid sequence: CASNPGDSYEQYF.

The chain uses TRBV5-5 and TRBJ1-1; D remains unclear. The CDR3 consists of 14 residues. The germline V gene has CDR1 SGHKS and CDR2 YYEKEE (reference sequence). Trimming left V 1 base short and J 3 bases short, with 10 bases between. The CDR3 spells CASSLRWVDTEAFF. For the CDR3, the DNA is TGTGCCAGCAGCTTGAGGTGGGTAGACACTGAAGCTTTCTTT. Full variable domain (remainder filled in from reference TRBV5-5 and TRBJ1-1): DAGVTQSPTHLIKTRGQQVTLRCSPISGHKSVSWYQQVLGQGPQFIFQYYEKEERGRGNFPDRFSARQFPNYSSELNVNALLLGDSALYLCASSLRWVDTEAFFGQGTRLTVV.

This chain links TRBV6-5 with TRBJ2-2; possible D gene TRBD2, 6 bases. The germline V gene encodes CDR1 MNHEY and CDR2 SVGAGI. The CDR3 is 16 amino acids. V was trimmed by 4 bases and J by 2 bases, leaving 14 bases between them. For the CDR3, the DNA is TGTGCCAGCAGTTTTTTTGCGGGGATTAACACCGGGGAGCTGTTTTTT. It specifies CASSFFAGINTGELFF.

V usage is TRBV9 and J usage is TRBJ2-1; 11 nucleotides align to TRBD2. In germline, CDR1 is SGDLS, CDR2 YYNGEE. This CDR3 is built from 18 residues. V lost 3 bases to trimming and J lost 4 bases; unmatched junction nucleotides: 12. CDR3 DNA: TGTGCCAGCAGCGGATATATCGGGACTAGCGGATCGTACAATGAGCAGTTCTTC. Protein: CASSGYIGTSGSYNEQFF.